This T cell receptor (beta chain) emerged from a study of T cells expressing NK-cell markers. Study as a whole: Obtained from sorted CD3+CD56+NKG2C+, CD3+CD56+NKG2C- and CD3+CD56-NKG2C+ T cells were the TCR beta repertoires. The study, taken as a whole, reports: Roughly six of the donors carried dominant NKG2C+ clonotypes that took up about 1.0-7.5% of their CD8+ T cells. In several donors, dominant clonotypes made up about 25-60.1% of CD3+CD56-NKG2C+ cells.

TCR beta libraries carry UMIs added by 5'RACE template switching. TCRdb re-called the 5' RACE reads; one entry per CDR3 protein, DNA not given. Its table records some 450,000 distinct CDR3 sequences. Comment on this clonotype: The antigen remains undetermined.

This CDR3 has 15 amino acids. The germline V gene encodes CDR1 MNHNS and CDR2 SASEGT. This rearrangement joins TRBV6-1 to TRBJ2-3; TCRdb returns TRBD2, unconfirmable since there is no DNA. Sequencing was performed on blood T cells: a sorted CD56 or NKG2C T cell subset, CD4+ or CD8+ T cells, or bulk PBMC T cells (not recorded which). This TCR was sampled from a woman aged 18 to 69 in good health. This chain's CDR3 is CASSPLAEDGDTQYF.